Shown below are 23 T cell receptor beta chains from a single sample sequenced in a study of beta chain features in type 1 diabetes. Study results and limitations: In all four CD4+ subsets, TCRB CDR3 length was significantly, moderately reduced in type 1 diabetes.

TCRB transcripts that were expressed got sequenced, as all of the isolated RNA had been reverse transcribed. The data were produced by immunoSEQ multiplex PCR, yet TCRdb's version contains in-frame clones alone and is incomplete. Here the sample spans some 160,000 clones, 8% to 9.5% being singletons. Their antigen targets remain unknown. Sequencing input: central memory CD4+ T cells from blood. The receptors shown here come from a woman aged 18-29 years with type 1 diabetes.

This clone occurred a few times. The chain carries TRBV5-4 and TRBJ2-5; D gene unclear. The CDR3 length is 13 residues. The germline V and J ends were trimmed by 2 bases and 13 bases, with 18 bases remaining between them. The germline CDR1 and CDR2 sequences are SGHNT and YYREEE (reference sequence). The DNA for the CDR3 is TGTGCCAGCAGCTTACCGGAGACTCGAGTGGTGTACTTC. As protein: CASSLPETRVVYF.

The V gene is TRBV19, the J gene TRBJ2-7; TRBD2 matches at 9 bases. This CDR3 region has 13 residues. V shed 5 bases and J 5 bases; nucleotides not matched to a gene: 4. Germline-derived CDR1 and CDR2 are LNHDA and SQIVND (reference sequence). The chain's CDR3 is CASSQAGGHEQYF. The DNA for the CDR3 is TGTGCCAGTAGTCAGGCGGGGGGGCACGAGCAGTACTTC.

The chain uses TRBV7-9 and TRBJ2-4; TRBD1 aligns across 10 bases. The germline CDR1 and CDR2 sequences are SEHNR and FQNEAQ (reference sequence). V shed 2 bases and J 7 bases; nucleotides not matched to a gene: 8. The CDR3 is 16 amino acids. In DNA, the CDR3 is TGTGCCAGCAGCTTAATTAAGGGACAGGGGTGGAACATTCAGTACTTC. Translating gives CASSLIKGQGWNIQYF.

This clone was picked up a small number of times. The chain combines TRBV13 with TRBJ2-7; possibly TRBD1 for D (6 bases). Germline lookup yields CDR1 PRHDT and CDR2 FYEKMQ (reference sequence). CDR3 length: 12 amino acids. V lost 5 bases and J 4 bases, leaving 9 bases between the germline ends. Written as DNA, the CDR3 is TGTGCCAGCAGCCGCGACAGGTACGAGCAGTACTTC. Translated, it gives CASSRDRYEQYF.

This clone showed up just a few times. The chain is built from TRBV5-1 and TRBJ2-5; D may be TRBD1 (6 bases). The CDR3 is 14 residues long. Deletions cut 3 bases from V and 0 bases from J, with 9 bases between. Germline V lookup: CDR1 SGHRS, CDR2 YFSETQ. This CDR3 is CASSSGQNQETQYF. The CDR3 DNA sequence: TGCGCCAGCAGCTCGGGACAAAACCAAGAGACCCAGTACTTC.

This clone occurred a few times. The gene calls are TRBV18 and TRBJ2-3, with 8 bases lining up with TRBD1. The junction had 7 bases not matched to a gene; V was cut back by 1 base and J by 4 bases. The CDR3 runs to 16 residues. Germline CDR1 is KGHSH and CDR2 is LQKENI. CDR3 residues: CASSPRSDRAADTQYF. The DNA of the CDR3 is TGTGCCAGCTCACCACGTTCGGACAGGGCAGCAGATACGCAGTATTTT.

The genes are TRBV6-1 and TRBJ1-1; TRBD1 agrees at 8 bases. Germline trimming cut 7 bases from V and 7 bases from J; bases unmatched to any gene: 8. Germline CDR1 is MNHNS and CDR2 is SASEGT. The CDR3 spans 13 residues. The CDR3 DNA sequence: TGTGCCAGCACCCTGACAGGGGAGGTTGAAGCTTTCTTT. This codes for CASTLTGEVEAFF.

This clone came up a few times. This chain joins TRBV6-6 and TRBJ1-2; tentatively, D is TRBD1 (6 bases). CDR3 length: 15 residues. V lost 5 bases to trimming and J lost 2 bases, with 15 bases between them. Germline-derived CDR1 and CDR2 are MNHNY and SVGAGI (reference sequence). This CDR3 is CASSDAGEGNYGYTF. The CDR3 DNA sequence: TGTGCCAGCAGTGACGCAGGGGAGGGAAACTATGGCTACACCTTC.

This clone was found a few times. CDR3 sequence reads: CASSLAATSGTDTQYF. The CDR3 nucleotides are TGTGCCAGCAGCTTAGCGGCGACTAGCGGAACAGATACGCAGTATTTT. V is TRBV7-2 and J is TRBJ2-3; 9 bases match TRBD2. J was trimmed by 3 bases and V by 0 bases; bases with no gene match: 4. There are 16 residues in the CDR3. The germline V gene has CDR1 SGHTA and CDR2 FQGNSA.

This clone was observed a handful of times. The chain is built from TRBV6-1 and TRBJ1-2; 7 bases match TRBD1. V shed 10 bases and J 6 bases; nucleotides not matched to a gene: 11. CDR3 length: 13 amino acids. Germline V lookup: CDR1 MNHNS, CDR2 SASEGT. The CDR3, as DNA: TGTGCCATCGACAGGGCCGGTGCGGATGGCTACACCTTC. This encodes CAIDRAGADGYTF.

This clone was seen more than once but under ten times. CDR3 sequence reads: CASKGWERGNYEQYF. CDR3 nucleotide sequence: TGTGCCAGCAAAGGATGGGAGCGGGGGAACTACGAGCAGTACTTC. The chain is built from TRBV25-1 and TRBJ2-7; the match to TRBD2 covers 8 bases. Germline V gene lookup returns CDR1 MGHDK and CDR2 SYGVNS. V lost 7 bases, J lost 3 bases, and 11 bases stayed unmatched. The CDR3 has 15 amino acids.

This clone was observed a few times. The rearrangement joins TRBV9 to TRBJ2-5; 9 bases map to TRBD2. The length of the CDR3 is 15 residues. V was pared by 2 bases and J by 6 bases, with 8 bases of the junction left unmatched. The germline CDR1 and CDR2 sequences are SGDLS and YYNGEE. DNA of the CDR3: TGTGCCAGCAGCGTTAGCGGGGGAGATCGAAAGACCCAGTACTTC. Protein sequence: CASSVSGGDRKTQYF.

V and J are TRBV6-6 and TRBJ2-6, with D unresolved. V gave up 8 bases and J gave up 0 bases, with 8 bases separating them. CDR3 size: 14 residues. Per germline, CDR1 MNHNY and CDR2 SVGAGI (reference sequence). CDR3 sequence (DNA): TGTGCCAGCGGAGCCGGCTCTGGGGCCAACGTCCTGACTTTC. It translates to CASGAGSGANVLTF.

CDR3 in amino acids: CASSFGRQGNEQFF. The CDR3 DNA reads as TGCGCCAGCAGCTTCGGGAGACAGGGGAATGAGCAGTTCTTC. The V call is TRBV5-1, the J call TRBJ2-1; 8 positions agree with TRBD1. Germline CDR1 is SGHRS and CDR2 is YFSETQ. This CDR3 region has 14 residues. J was trimmed by 7 bases and V by 2 bases; bases with no gene match: 5.

The chain joins TRBV9 to TRBJ1-6; TRBD1 agrees at 7 bases. This CDR3 has 15 residues. Trimming cost V 0 bases and J 7 bases; bases outside gene matches: 4. CDR1 and CDR2 from the germline V gene are SGDLS and YYNGEE. The chain's CDR3 is CASSVGTGPNSPLHF. In DNA form, the CDR3 reads TGTGCCAGCAGCGTAGGGACAGGTCCGAATTCACCCCTCCACTTT.

The rearrangement uses TRBV9 and TRBJ1-2; perhaps TRBD1 as D (5 bases). V lost 3 bases to trimming and J lost 6 bases, with 12 bases between them. This CDR3 contains 13 residues. CDR1 and CDR2 from the germline V gene are SGDLS and YYNGEE. This CDR3 is CASSGPLGDGYTF. The CDR3 bases are TGTGCCAGCAGCGGACCCTTAGGGGATGGCTACACCTTC.

The chain employs TRBV11-2 and TRBJ2-1; D is uncertain. Trimming cost V 5 bases and J 5 bases, with 16 bases left between them. The CDR3 runs to 15 residues. Looked up from germline, CDR1 is SGHAT and CDR2 is FQNNGV. CDR3: CASSRSSLGNNEQFF. The CDR3 nucleotides are TGTGCCAGCAGCCGTAGTTCTTTGGGCAACAATGAGCAGTTCTTC.

A few counts support this clone. The rearrangement joins TRBV2 to TRBJ1-2, with TRBD1 matching 9 bases. The CDR3 spans 13 residues. V trimming: 6 bases; J trimming: 4 bases; junction bases outside the gene matches: 3. Per germline, CDR1 SNHLY and CDR2 FYNNEI. The CDR3 DNA is TGTGCCAGCAGCCCGGGACAGGGCTATGGCTACACCTTC. This sequence encodes CASSPGQGYGYTF.

This clone was seen many times. This chain connects TRBV28 to TRBJ2-1; 11 nucleotides agree with TRBD1. CDR1 MDHEN and CDR2 SYDVKM come from the germline V gene. V lost 8 bases to trimming and J lost 4 bases; unmatched junction nucleotides: 4. This CDR3 has 14 amino acids. CDR3: CASGGQGAYNEQFF. For the CDR3, the DNA is TGTGCCAGCGGCGGACAGGGGGCTTACAATGAGCAGTTCTTC. The whole variable domain, filled in from reference TRBV28 and TRBJ2-1, reads DVKVTQSSRYLVKRTGEKVFLECVQDMDHENMFWYRQDPGLGLRLIYFSYDVKMKEKGDIPEGYSVSREKKERFSLILESASTNQTSMYLCASGGQGAYNEQFFGPGTRLTVL.

This clone was picked up a small number of times. This chain links TRBV25-1 with TRBJ2-2; the match to TRBD2 covers 8 bases. Germline CDR1 reads MGHDK; CDR2 reads SYGVNS. V dropped 4 bases and J dropped 9; count of bases not matched to a gene: 4. CDR3 length: 13 amino acids. As DNA, the CDR3 is TGTGCCAGCAGTGCAGCGGGGGTCCGGGAGCTGTTTTTT. It encodes CASSAAGVRELFF.

The chain combines TRBV7-2 with TRBJ2-5; 8 positions match TRBD1. Germline-derived CDR1 and CDR2 are SGHTA and FQGNSA. This CDR3 has 16 amino acids. After removal of 2 bases from V and 1 base from J, the junction contained 6 bases not matched to a gene. CDR3 bases: TGTGCCAGCAGCTTATTCGGGACAGGTTTCCAAGAGACCCAGTACTTC. This sequence encodes CASSLFGTGFQETQYF.

The chain has TRBV9 and TRBJ2-1; no clear D. Germline V gene lookup returns CDR1 SGDLS and CDR2 YYNGEE. With 3 bases removed from V and 0 bases from J, the gap between germline ends came to 13 bases. The length of the CDR3 is 16 residues. The chain's CDR3 is CASSASLDSSYNEQFF. In DNA form, the CDR3 reads TGTGCCAGCAGCGCAAGTCTAGACTCCTCCTACAATGAGCAGTTCTTC.

This clone was found a few times. The V and J genes are TRBV6-6 and TRBJ1-2; 7 nucleotides agree with TRBD1. CDR3 size: 14 residues. Germline lookup yields CDR1 MNHNY and CDR2 SVGAGI (reference sequence). The V and J ends lost 5 bases and 6 bases, in that order; junction bases with no gene match: 9. The CDR3, as DNA: TGTGCCAGCAGTACACAAGACAGGGCTCATGGCTACACCTTC. It is translated as CASSTQDRAHGYTF.